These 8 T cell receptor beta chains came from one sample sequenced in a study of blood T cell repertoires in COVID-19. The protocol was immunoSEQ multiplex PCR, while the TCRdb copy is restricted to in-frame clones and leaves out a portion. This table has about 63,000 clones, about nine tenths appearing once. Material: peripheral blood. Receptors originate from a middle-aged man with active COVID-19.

CDR3 in DNA: TGTGCCAGCAGCTACATTGCAGGGGGTGCGGGAGGCTACACCTTC. This sequence encodes CASSYIAGGAGGYTF. The V and J genes are TRBV3-1 (or the pseudogene TRBV3-2) and TRBJ1-2; 7 positions match TRBD1. With V trimmed by 5 bases and J by 8 bases, 14 bases remained unmatched. The CDR3 sequence is 15 residues long. Germline assignment: CDR1 LGHDT and CDR2 YNNKEL (reference sequence).

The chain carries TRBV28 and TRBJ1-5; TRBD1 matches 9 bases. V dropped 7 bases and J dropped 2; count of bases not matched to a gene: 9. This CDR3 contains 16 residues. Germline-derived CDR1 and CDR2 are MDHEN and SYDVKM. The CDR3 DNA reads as TGTGCCAGCACTGGGACAGGGACGGTGGGCAATCAGCCCCAGCATTTT. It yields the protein CASTGTGTVGNQPQHF.

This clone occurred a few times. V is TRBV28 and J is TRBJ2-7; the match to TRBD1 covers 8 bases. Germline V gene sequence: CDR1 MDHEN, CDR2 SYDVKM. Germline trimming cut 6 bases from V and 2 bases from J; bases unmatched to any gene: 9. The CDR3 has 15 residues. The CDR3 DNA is TGTGCCAGCAGGCGAGGACAGGGTAGCGCCTACGAGCAGTACTTC. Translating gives CASRRGQGSAYEQYF.

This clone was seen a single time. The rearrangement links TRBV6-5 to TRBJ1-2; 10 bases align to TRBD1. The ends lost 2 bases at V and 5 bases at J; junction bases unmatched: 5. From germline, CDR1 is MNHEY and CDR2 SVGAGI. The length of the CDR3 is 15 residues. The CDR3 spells CASSYRGQGNYGYTF. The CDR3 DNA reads TGTGCCAGCAGTTACCGGGGACAGGGGAATTATGGCTACACCTTC.

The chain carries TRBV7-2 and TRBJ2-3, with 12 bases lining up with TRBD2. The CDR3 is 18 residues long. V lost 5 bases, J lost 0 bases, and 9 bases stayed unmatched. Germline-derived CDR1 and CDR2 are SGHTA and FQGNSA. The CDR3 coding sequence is TGTGCCAGCAGCCCGAGGACTAGCGGGATGGGTAGCACAGATACGCAGTATTTT. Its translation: CASSPRTSGMGSTDTQYF.

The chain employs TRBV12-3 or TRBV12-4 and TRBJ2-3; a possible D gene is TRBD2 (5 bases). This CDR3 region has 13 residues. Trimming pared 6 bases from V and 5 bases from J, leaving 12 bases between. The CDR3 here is CASSGGSGDTQYF. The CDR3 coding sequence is TGTGCCAGCAGCGGCGGCAGCGGAGATACGCAGTATTTT.

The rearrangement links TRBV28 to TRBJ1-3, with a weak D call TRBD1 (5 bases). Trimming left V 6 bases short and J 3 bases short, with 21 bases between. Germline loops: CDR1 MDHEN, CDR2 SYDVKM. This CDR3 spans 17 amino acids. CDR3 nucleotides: TGTGCCAGCAGACACATCCGGGACTCAGGATATGGAAACACCATATATTTT. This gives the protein CASRHIRDSGYGNTIYF.

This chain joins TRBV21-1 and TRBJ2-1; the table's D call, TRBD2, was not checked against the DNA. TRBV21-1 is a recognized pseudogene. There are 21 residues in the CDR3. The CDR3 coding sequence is TGTGCCAGCAGCAAAGTAGGCGAGATGGCTAGCGGGAGCACTTACTACAATGAGCAGTTCTTC. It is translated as CASSKVGEMASGSTYYNEQFF.